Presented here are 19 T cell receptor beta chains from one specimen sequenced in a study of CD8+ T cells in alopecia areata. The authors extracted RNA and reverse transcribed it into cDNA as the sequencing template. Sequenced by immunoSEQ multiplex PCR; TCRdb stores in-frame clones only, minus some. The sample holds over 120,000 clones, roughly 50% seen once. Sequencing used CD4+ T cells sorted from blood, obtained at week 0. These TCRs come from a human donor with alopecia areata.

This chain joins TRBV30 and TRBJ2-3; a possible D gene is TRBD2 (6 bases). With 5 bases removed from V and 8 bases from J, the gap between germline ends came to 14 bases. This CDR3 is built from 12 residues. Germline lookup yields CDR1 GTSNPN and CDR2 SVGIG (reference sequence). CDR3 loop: CAWGGLGGTQYF. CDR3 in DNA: TGTGCCTGGGGAGGGCTGGGGGGTACGCAGTATTTT.

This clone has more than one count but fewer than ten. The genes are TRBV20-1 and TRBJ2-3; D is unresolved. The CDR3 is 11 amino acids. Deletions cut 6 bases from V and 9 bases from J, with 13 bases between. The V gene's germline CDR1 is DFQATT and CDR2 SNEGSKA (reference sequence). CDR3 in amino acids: CSADTSNTQYF. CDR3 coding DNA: TGCAGTGCCGACACCTCTAACACGCAGTATTTT.

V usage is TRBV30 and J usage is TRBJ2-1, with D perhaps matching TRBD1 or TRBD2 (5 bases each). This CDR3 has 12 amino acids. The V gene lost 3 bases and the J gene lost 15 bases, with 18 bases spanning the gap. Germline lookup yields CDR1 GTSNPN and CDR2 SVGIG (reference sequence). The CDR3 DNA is TGTGCCTGGAGCATCCCGGGACCTTCAATGTTCTTC. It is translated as CAWSIPGPSMFF. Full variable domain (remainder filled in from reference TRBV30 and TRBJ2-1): SQTIHQWPATLVQPVGSPLSLECTVEGTSNPNLYWYRQAAGRGLQLLFYSVGIGQISSEVPQNLSASRPQDRQFILSSKKLLLSDSGFYLCAWSIPGPSMFFGPGTRLTVL.

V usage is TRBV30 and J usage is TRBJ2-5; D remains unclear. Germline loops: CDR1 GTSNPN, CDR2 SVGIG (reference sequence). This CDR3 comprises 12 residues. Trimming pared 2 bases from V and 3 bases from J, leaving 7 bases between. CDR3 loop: CAWSPSEETQYF. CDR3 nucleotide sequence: TGTGCCTGGAGTCCATCCGAAGAGACCCAGTACTTC.

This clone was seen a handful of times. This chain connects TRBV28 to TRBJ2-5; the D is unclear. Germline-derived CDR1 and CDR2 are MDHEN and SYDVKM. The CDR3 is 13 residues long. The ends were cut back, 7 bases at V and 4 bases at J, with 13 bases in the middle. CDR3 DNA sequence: TGTGCCAGCACCCCCGGAGTCGGAGAGACCCAGTACTTC. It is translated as CASTPGVGETQYF.

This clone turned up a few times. CDR3 protein: CASSPEAGRVNQPQHF. CDR3 coding DNA: TGCGCCAGCAGCCCAGAGGCAGGGCGGGTGAATCAGCCCCAGCATTTT. The chain couples TRBV4-1 to TRBJ1-5, with D tentatively TRBD1 (5 bases). Trimming removed 4 bases at V and 4 bases at J, with 17 bases between. This CDR3 contains 16 residues. Germline V lookup: CDR1 MGHRA, CDR2 YSYEKL.

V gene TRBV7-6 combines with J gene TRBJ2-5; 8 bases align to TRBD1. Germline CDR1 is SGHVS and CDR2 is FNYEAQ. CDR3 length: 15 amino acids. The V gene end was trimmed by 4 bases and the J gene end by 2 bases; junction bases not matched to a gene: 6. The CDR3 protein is CASSSQQGVQETQYF. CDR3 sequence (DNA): TGTGCCAGCAGCTCTCAACAGGGGGTACAAGAGACCCAGTACTTC.

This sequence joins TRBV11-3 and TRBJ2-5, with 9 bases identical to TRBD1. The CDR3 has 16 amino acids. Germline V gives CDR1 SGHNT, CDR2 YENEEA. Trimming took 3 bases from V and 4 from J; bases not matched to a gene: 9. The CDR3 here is CASSLGDRVSGETQYF. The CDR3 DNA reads TGTGCCAGCAGCTTGGGGGACAGGGTCTCTGGAGAGACCCAGTACTTC.

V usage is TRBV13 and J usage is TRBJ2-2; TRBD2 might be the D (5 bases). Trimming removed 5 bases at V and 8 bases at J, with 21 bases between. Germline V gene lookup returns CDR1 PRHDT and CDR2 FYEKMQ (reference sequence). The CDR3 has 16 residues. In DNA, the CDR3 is TGTGCCAGCAGCCCCGGCCCCCGGGCCCCGGGAGGGGAGCTGTTTTTT. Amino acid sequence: CASSPGPRAPGGELFF.

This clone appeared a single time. CDR3 nucleotide sequence: TGTGCCAGCAGTGAAATCACTCCCCGGGATGGCTACACCTTC. As protein: CASSEITPRDGYTF. V is TRBV6-1 and J is TRBJ1-2; no clear D gene. Trimming removed 2 bases from V and 6 bases from J, with 13 bases in between. CDR3 size: 14 residues. Germline lookup yields CDR1 MNHNS and CDR2 SASEGT.

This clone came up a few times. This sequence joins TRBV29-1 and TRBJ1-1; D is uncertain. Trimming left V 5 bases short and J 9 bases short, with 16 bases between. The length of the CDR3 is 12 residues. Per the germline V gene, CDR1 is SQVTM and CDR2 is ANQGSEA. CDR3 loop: CSVRPGAEKAFF. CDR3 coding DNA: TGCAGCGTTAGACCGGGAGCGGAAAAAGCTTTCTTT.

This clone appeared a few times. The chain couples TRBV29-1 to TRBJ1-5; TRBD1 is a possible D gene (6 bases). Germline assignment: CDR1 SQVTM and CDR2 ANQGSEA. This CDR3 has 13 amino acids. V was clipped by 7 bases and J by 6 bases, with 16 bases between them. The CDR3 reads CSALQGFGQPQHF. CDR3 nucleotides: TGCAGCGCCCTACAGGGTTTCGGTCAGCCCCAGCATTTT.

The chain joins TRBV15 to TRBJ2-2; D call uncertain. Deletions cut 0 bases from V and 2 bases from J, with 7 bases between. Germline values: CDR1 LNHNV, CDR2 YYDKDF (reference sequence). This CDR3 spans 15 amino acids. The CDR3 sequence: CATSRDPSNTGELFF. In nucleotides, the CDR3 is TGTGCCACCAGCAGAGATCCCTCAAACACCGGGGAGCTGTTTTTT.

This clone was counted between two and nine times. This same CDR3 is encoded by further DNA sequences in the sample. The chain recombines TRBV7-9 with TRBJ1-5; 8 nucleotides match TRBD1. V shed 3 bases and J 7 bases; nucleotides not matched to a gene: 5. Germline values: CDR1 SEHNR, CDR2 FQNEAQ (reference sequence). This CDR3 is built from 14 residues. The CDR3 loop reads CASSFGQGGQPQHF. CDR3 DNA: TGTGCCAGCAGCTTTGGACAGGGTGGCCAGCCCCAGCATTTT.

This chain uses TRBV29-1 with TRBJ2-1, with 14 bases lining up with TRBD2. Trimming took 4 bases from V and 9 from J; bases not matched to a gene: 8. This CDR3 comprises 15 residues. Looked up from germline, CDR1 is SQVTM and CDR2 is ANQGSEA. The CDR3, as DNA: TGCAGCGTTGGGGCCGGGACTAGCGGGGGCGGTGAGCAGTTCTTC. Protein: CSVGAGTSGGGEQFF.

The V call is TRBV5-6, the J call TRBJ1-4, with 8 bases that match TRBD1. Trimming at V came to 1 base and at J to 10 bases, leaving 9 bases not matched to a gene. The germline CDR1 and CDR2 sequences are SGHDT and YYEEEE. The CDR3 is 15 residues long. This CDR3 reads CASSLKSSGGGKLFF. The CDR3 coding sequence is TGTGCCAGCAGCTTGAAGTCTTCAGGGGGCGGAAAACTGTTTTTT.

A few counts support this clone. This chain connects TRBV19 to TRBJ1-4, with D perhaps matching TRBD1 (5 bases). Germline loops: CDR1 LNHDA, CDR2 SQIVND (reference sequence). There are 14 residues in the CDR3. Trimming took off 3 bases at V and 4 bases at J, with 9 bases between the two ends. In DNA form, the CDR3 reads TGTGCCAGTAGTATCGACAGCTTTAATGAAAAACTGTTTTTT. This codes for CASSIDSFNEKLFF. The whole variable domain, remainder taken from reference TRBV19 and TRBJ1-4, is DGGITQSPKYLFRKEGQNVTLSCEQNLNHDAMYWYRQDPGQGLRLIYYSQIVNDFQKGDIAEGYSVSREKKESFPLTVTSAQKNPTAFYLCASSIDSFNEKLFFGSGTQLSVL.

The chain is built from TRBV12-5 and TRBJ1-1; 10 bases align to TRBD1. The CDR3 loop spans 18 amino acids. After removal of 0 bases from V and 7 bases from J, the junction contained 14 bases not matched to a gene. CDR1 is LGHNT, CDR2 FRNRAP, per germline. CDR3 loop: CASGLVLNSGTGVNEAFF. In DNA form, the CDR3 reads TGTGCTAGTGGTTTGGTACTAAATTCCGGGACAGGGGTTAATGAAGCTTTCTTT.

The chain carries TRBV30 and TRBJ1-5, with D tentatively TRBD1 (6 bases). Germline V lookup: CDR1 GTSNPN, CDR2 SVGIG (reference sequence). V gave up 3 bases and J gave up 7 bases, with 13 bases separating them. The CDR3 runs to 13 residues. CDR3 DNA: TGTGCCTGGAGCCGGGGGGCCGGACAGCCCCAGCATTTT. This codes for CAWSRGAGQPQHF.